The next 10 T cell receptor beta chains were all read from a single sample in a study of blood T cell repertoires in COVID-19. Produced via immunoSEQ multiplex PCR; TCRdb's table is partial and in-frame only. The sample has about 230,000 clones; roughly 84% are singletons. Material: peripheral blood. These receptors were collected from a woman aged 45-65 years with acute or convalescent COVID-19.

V is TRBV29-1 and J is TRBJ2-5, with 9 bases lining up with TRBD1. Germline V lookup: CDR1 SQVTM, CDR2 ANQGSEA. V shed 6 bases, J shed 3 bases, and the junction held 5 bases outside the gene matches. This CDR3 comprises 13 residues. DNA of the CDR3: TGCAGCGTAATGTGGACAGGGGAAGAGACCCAGTACTTC. It specifies CSVMWTGEETQYF. Full variable domain (outside the CDR3, taken from reference TRBV29-1 and TRBJ2-5): SAVISQKPSRDICQRGTSLTIQCQVDSQVTMMFWYRQQPGQSLTLIATANQGSEATYESGFVIDKFPISRPNLTFSTLTVSNMSPEDSSIYLCSVMWTGEETQYFGPGTRLLVL.

The table lists this clone with a few counts. This chain links TRBV6-2 or TRBV6-3 with TRBJ1-2, with 8 bases aligning to TRBD1. The length of the CDR3 is 14 residues. Per the germline V gene, CDR1 is MNHEY and CDR2 is SVGEGT. Trimming took 0 bases from V and 8 from J; bases not matched to a gene: 5. As DNA, the CDR3 is TGTGCCAGCAGTTACTCGGCAGGGGGCGAAGGCTACACCTTC. Translation: CASSYSAGGEGYTF.

The chain is built from TRBV9 and TRBJ2-1; D gene ambiguous. This CDR3 is 9 amino acids long. V shed 10 bases and J shed 7 bases, with 6 bases lying between them. Germline V gene data show CDR1 as SGDLS and CDR2 as YYNGEE. DNA for the CDR3: TGTGCCGAGAAAAATGAGCAGTTCTTC. Encoded protein: CAEKNEQFF.

This clone was picked up one time. V gene TRBV5-6 combines with J gene TRBJ2-5; the D gene is possibly TRBD2 (5 bases). The germline V gene encodes CDR1 SGHDT and CDR2 YYEEEE. The CDR3 has 13 residues. The V end was cut by 5 bases, the J end by 2 bases, with 10 bases between. The CDR3, as DNA: TGTGCCAGCAGGAAGCGGATTCAAGAGACCCAGTACTTC. Its translation is CASRKRIQETQYF.

The genes are TRBV5-1 and TRBJ2-1; D might be TRBD2 (5 bases). CDR3 length: 13 amino acids. Germline V CDR1 and CDR2: SGHRS, YFSETQ. V was pared by 5 bases and J by 7 bases, with 13 bases between. The CDR3 region has the DNA TGCGCCAGCAGACTAGTGGATAAGAATGAGCAGTTCTTC. Amino acid sequence: CASRLVDKNEQFF.

The chain employs TRBV19 and TRBJ1-2; tentative D call: TRBD1 (6 bases). Germline loops: CDR1 LNHDA, CDR2 SQIVND (reference sequence). The CDR3 runs 15 residues. V was trimmed by 3 bases and J by 0 bases, leaving 11 bases between them. The CDR3 bases are TGTGCCAGTAGTATGGAACAGGGCCCTAACTATGGCTACACCTTC. Residues: CASSMEQGPNYGYTF.

The J gene is TRBJ1-2, the V gene TRBV5-1; D possibly corresponds to TRBD1 (5 bases). Germline V gives CDR1 SGHRS, CDR2 YFSETQ. CDR3 length equals 14 residues. Trimming cost V 1 base and J 8 bases, with 15 bases left between them. This chain's CDR3 is CASSLRLRRGGYTF. The CDR3 coding sequence is TGCGCCAGCAGCTTGCGGCTCAGGCGGGGGGGCTACACCTTC.

The chain has TRBV6-1 and TRBJ2-7, with 10 bases aligning to TRBD2. The CDR3 is 16 amino acids. Germline V gene data show CDR1 as MNHNS and CDR2 as SASEGT. The V and J ends lost 4 bases and 0 bases, in that order; junction bases with no gene match: 6. CDR3 sequence (DNA): TGTGCCAGCAGTGGGCTATTAGCGGGGGGCTCCTACGAGCAGTACTTC. The encoded protein is CASSGLLAGGSYEQYF.

In its sample, this clone was seen a few times. The chain links TRBV10-1 to TRBJ2-7; 8 positions agree with TRBD1. V lost 5 bases and J lost 5; bases outside the gene matches: 5. This CDR3 has 13 amino acids. Germline assignment: CDR1 WNHNN and CDR2 SYGVQD (reference sequence). The CDR3 spells CASSSDRVHEQYF. The CDR3 coding sequence is TGCGCCAGCAGTTCGGACAGGGTCCACGAGCAGTACTTC.

The chain uses TRBV29-1 and TRBJ1-1; D uncertain. This CDR3 has 12 residues. Germline CDR1 reads SQVTM; CDR2 reads ANQGSEA. V lost 3 bases and J 2 bases, leaving 7 bases between the germline ends. The CDR3 here is CSVDSSNTEAFF. The CDR3 DNA follows: TGCAGCGTTGATTCTTCTAACACTGAAGCTTTCTTT.